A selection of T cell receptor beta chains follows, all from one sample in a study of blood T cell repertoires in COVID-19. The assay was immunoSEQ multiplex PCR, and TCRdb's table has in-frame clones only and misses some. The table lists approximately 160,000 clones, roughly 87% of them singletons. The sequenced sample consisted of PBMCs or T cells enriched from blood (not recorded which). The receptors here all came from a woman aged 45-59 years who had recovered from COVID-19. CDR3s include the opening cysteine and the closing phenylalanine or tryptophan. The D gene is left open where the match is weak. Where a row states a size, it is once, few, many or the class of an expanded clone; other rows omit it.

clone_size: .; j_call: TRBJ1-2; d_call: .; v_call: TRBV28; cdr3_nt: TGTGCCAGCAGTGGCCCTAGTCGTGGCTACACCTTC; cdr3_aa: CASSGPSRGYTF
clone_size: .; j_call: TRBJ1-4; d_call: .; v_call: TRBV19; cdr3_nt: TGTGCCACCGAGGGGGGGGCTAATGAAAAACTGTTTTTT; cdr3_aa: CATEGGANEKLFF
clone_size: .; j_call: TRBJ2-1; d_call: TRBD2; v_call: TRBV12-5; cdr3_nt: TGTGCTAGTGGTTTGACTAGCGGCTCCTACAATGAGCAGTTCTTC; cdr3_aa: CASGLTSGSYNEQFF
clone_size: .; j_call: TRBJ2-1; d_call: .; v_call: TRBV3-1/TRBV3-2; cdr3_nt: TGTGCCAGCAGCCAAGCTCGAAAGAGCTCCTACAATGAGCAGTTCTTC; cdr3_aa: CASSQARKSSYNEQFF
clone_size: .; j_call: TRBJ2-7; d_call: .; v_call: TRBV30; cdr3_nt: TGTGCCTGGAGTGTACTTGGTGGCGAGCAGTACTTC; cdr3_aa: CAWSVLGGEQYF
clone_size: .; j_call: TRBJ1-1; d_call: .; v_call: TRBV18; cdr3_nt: TGTGCCAGCTCACCAATCTTCGGAGACGGCACTGAAGCTTTCTTT; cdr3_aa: CASSPIFGDGTEAFF
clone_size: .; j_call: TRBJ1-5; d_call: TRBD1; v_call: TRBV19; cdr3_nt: TGTGCCAGTAGTACAGGGGGAAGACAGCCCCAGCATTTT; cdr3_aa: CASSTGGRQPQHF
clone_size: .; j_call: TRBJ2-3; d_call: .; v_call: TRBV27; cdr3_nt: TGTGCCAGCAGTTTAAGTCTAGCGTGGACAGATACGCAGTATTTT; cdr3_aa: CASSLSLAWTDTQYF
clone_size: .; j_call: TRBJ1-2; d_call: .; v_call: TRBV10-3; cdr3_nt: TGTGCCATCGCACAGGGTTCAGACTATGGCTACACCTTC; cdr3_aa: CAIAQGSDYGYTF
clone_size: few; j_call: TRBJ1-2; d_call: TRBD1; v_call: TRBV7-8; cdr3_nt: TGTGCCAGCAGCACCGCAGGGGGCGATGGCTACACCTTC; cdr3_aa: CASSTAGGDGYTF
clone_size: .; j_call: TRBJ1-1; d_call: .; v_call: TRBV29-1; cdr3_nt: TGCAGCGTTGGCGTCCAGGGGTTGGGGAACACTGAAGCTTTCTTT; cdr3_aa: CSVGVQGLGNTEAFF
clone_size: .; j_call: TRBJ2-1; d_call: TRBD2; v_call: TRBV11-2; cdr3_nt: TGTGCCAGCAGCTTAGATCCCCCCTTTGGAGCGGGAGTACCCAATGAGCAGTTCTTC; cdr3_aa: CASSLDPPFGAGVPNEQFF
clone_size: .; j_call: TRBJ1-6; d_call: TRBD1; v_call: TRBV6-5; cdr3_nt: TGTGCCAGCAGCAGACAGGGGGACGGAGGTTCACCCCTCCACTTT; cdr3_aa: CASSRQGDGGSPLHF
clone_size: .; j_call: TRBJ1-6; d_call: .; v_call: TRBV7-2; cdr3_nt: TGTGCCAGCACCCTAGTTAATTCACCCCTCCACTTT; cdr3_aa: CASTLVNSPLHF
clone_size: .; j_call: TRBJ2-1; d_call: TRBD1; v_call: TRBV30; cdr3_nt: TGTGCCTGGAGTGTCCGCAGGGGGCTCGGCGAGCAGTTCTTC; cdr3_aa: CAWSVRRGLGEQFF
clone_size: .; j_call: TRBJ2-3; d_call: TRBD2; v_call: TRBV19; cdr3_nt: TGTGCCAGTAGTCGAGTAGCGGGATTTTACACAGATACGCAGTATTTT; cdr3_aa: CASSRVAGFYTDTQYF
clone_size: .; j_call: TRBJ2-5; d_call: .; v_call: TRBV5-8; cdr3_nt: TGTGCCAGCAGCTTGGGGTTTAGGAGGCAAGAGACCCAGTACTTC; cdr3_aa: CASSLGFRRQETQYF
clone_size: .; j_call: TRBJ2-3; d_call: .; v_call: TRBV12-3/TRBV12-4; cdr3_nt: TGTGCCAGCAGGGGCGGGGGCGTCGATACGCAGTATTTT; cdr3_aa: CASRGGGVDTQYF
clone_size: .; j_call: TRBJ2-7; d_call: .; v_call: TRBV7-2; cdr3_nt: TGTGCCAGCAGCTTAACAGGGAGCTCCTACGAGCAGTACTTC; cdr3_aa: CASSLTGSSYEQYF
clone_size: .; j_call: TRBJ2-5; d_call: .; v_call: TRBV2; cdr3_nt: TGTGCCAGCAAGGCGACAGTACCAGAGACCCAGTACTTC; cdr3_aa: CASKATVPETQYF
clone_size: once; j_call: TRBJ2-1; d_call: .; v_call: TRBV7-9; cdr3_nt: TGTGCCAGCAGCTTAGCGGGCCTTAGGGAGCAGTTCTTC; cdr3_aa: CASSLAGLREQFF
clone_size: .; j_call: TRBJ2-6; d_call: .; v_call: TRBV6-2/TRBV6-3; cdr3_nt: TGTGCCAGCAGCGCGCAGGGGAGCGGGGCCAACGTCCTGACTTTC; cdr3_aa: CASSAQGSGANVLTF
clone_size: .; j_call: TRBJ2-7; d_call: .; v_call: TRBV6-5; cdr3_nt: TGTGCCACCCATAAACAGGGACAAGTCACCGAGCAGTACTTC; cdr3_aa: CATHKQGQVTEQYF
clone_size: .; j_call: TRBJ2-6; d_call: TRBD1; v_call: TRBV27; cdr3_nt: TGTGCCAGCAGGACAGGGGGCTCAAGTATCTCTGGGGCCAACGTCCTGACTTTC; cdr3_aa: CASRTGGSSISGANVLTF
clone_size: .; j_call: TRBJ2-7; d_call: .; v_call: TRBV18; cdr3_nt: TGTGCCAGCTCACCAACTGGGCTCCCTTACGAGCAGTACTTC; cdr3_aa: CASSPTGLPYEQYF
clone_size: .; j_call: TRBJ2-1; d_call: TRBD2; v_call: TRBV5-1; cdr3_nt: TGCGCCAGCAGCCTCACTAGCGGGAGTAATGAGCAGTTCTTC; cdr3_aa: CASSLTSGSNEQFF
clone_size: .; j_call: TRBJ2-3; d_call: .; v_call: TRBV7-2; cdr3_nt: TGTGCCAGCAGCCAGGCTGGTCCAGATACGCAGTATTTT; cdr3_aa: CASSQAGPDTQYF
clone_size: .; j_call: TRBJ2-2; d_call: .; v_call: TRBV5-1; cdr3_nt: TGCGCCAGCAGGGAGGCCTTAGGGGGAAACACCGGGGAGCTGTTTTTT; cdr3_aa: CASREALGGNTGELFF
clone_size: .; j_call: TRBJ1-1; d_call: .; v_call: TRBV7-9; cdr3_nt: TGTGCCAGCTCCTGGGGGCAGAACACTGAAGCTTTCTTT; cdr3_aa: CASSWGQNTEAFF
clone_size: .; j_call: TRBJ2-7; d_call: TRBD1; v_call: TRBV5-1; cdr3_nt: TGCGCCAGCAGCTTGGACGGACAGGGAGCCTACGAGCAGTACTTC; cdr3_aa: CASSLDGQGAYEQYF
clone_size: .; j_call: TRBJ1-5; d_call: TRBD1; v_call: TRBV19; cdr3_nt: TGTGCCAGTAGTCTACAGGGGAATGCGCAGCCCCAGCATTTT; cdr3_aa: CASSLQGNAQPQHF
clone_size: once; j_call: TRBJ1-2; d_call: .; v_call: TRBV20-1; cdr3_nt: TGCAGTGCTAGTTTTCATTCCGGGGGCTACACCTTC; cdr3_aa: CSASFHSGGYTF
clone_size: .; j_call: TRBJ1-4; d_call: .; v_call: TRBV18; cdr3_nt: TGTGCCAGCTCAGCCAATCAGGGATCCTATGAAAAACTGTTTTTT; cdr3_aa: CASSANQGSYEKLFF
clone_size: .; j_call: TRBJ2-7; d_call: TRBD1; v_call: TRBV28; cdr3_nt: TGTGCCAGCAGTCTCCGGACAGGGCGCGGGCAGTACTTC; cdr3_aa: CASSLRTGRGQYF
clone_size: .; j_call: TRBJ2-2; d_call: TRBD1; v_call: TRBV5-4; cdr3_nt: TGTGCCAGCAGCGCCGGGACAGGGAAGTCCGGGGAGCTGTTTTTT; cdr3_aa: CASSAGTGKSGELFF
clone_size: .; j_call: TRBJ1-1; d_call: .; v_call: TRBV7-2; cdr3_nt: TGTGCCAGCAGCGCCTCGGGAGTGAGCACTGAAGCTTTCTTT; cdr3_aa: CASSASGVSTEAFF
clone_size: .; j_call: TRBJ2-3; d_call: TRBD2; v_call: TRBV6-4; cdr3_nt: TGTGCCAGCAGTGAGAGGGCTAGCGGTACAGATACGCAGTATTTT; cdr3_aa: CASSERASGTDTQYF
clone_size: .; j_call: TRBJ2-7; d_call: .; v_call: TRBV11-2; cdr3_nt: TGTGCCAGCAGTATGGCCGGGGAGGTGTGGCTAGTAGAGGACGAGCAGTACTTC; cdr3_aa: CASSMAGEVWLVEDEQYF
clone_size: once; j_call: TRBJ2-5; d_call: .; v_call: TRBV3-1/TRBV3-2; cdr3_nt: TGTGCCAGCAGCCAAGATAGTAGGGGGACGGAGACCCAGTACTTC; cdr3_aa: CASSQDSRGTETQYF
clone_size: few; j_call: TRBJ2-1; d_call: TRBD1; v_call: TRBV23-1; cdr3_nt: TGCGCCAGCAGTCATCCCGACAGGGGGCGTGGTAGCGGGGCCTCGTACAATGAGCAGTTCTTC; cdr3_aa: CASSHPDRGRGSGASYNEQFF
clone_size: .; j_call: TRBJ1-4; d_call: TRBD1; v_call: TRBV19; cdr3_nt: TGTGCCAGTAGTATAGATGGGACAGGGCTTCGAAAACTGTTTTTT; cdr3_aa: CASSIDGTGLRKLFF
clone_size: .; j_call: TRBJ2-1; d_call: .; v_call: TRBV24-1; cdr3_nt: TGTGCCACCAGTGATTTGGTATCGAGGAAGGGGATGGCCTACAATGAGCAGTTCTTC; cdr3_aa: CATSDLVSRKGMAYNEQFF
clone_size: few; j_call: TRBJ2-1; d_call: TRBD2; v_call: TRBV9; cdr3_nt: TGTGCCAGCACTCAAAGGGCGGGAGACCCAACCAATGAGCAGTTCTTC; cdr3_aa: CASTQRAGDPTNEQFF
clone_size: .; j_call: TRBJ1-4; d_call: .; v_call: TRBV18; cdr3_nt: TGTGCCAGCTCACCACCGGAGGGCGGGTCTAATGAAAAACTGTTTTTT; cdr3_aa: CASSPPEGGSNEKLFF
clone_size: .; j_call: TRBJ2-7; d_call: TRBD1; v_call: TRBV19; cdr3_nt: TGTGCCAGTAGTATCAAACAGGGGTACGAGCAGTACTTC; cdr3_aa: CASSIKQGYEQYF
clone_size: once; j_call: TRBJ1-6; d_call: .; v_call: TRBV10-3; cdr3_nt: TGTGCCATCAGTGTTAGGGAGAAATATTCACCCCTCCACTTT; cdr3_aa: CAISVREKYSPLHF
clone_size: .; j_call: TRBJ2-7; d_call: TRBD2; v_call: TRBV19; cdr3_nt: TGTGCCAGTAGTATCTCTAGCGGGAGCTACGAGCAGTACTTC; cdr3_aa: CASSISSGSYEQYF
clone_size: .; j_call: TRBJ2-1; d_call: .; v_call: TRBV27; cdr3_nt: TGTGCCAGCAGTTCCACGGGGGGCAGGCCCTACAATGAGCAGTTCTTC; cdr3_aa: CASSSTGGRPYNEQFF
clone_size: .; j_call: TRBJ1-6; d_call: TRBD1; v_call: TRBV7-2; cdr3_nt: TGTGCCAGCAGCCCGGGACAGGGCGCGTCACCCCTCCACTTT; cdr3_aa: CASSPGQGASPLHF
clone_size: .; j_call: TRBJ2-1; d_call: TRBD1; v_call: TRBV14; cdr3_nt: TGTGCCAGCAGCCAAGATGTCGGACAGGGGGCTTACAATGAGCAGTTCTTC; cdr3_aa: CASSQDVGQGAYNEQFF
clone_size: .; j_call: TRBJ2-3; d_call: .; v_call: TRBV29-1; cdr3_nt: TGCAGCGTTGTGGGAGATAGCACAGATACGCAGTATTTT; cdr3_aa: CSVVGDSTDTQYF